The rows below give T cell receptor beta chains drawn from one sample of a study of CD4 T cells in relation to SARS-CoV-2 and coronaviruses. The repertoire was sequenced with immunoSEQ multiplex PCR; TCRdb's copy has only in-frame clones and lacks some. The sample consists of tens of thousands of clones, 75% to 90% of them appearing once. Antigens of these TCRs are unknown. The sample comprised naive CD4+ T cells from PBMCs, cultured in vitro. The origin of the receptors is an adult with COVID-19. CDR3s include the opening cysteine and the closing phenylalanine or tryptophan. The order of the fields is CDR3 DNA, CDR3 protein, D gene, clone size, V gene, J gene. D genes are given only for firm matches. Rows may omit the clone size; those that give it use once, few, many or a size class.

CDR3nt: TGTGCCAGCAGCTTGGGACAGGGGACCTACAATGAGCAGTTCTTC; CDR3aa: CASSLGQGTYNEQFF; d_gene: TRBD1; abundance: few; v_gene: TRBV5-6; j_gene: TRBJ2-1
CDR3nt: TGTGCCAGCAGCCAAGAGACAGCGGGCTCGTGGGAGCAGTACTTC; CDR3aa: CASSQETAGSWEQYF; d_gene: .; abundance: .; v_gene: TRBV4-2; j_gene: TRBJ2-7
CDR3nt: TGTGCCACCAGTGACCCTACTACTCGGACTTTCACAGATACGCAGTATTTT; CDR3aa: CATSDPTTRTFTDTQYF; d_gene: .; abundance: .; v_gene: TRBV24-1; j_gene: TRBJ2-3
CDR3nt: TGTGCCAGCAGTTCATCGATCCTAAGATTCTACGAGCAGTACTTC; CDR3aa: CASSSSILRFYEQYF; d_gene: .; abundance: .; v_gene: TRBV6-5; j_gene: TRBJ2-7
CDR3nt: TGTGCCAGCCACACCTCCGGGACAGGAAGATATAGCAATCAGCCCCAGCATTTT; CDR3aa: CASHTSGTGRYSNQPQHF; d_gene: TRBD1; abundance: .; v_gene: TRBV19; j_gene: TRBJ1-5
CDR3nt: TGTGCCAGCAGCTTAGCGCTAGCCCCCAATGAGCAGTTCTTC; CDR3aa: CASSLALAPNEQFF; d_gene: .; abundance: .; v_gene: TRBV7-2; j_gene: TRBJ2-1
CDR3nt: TGCGCCAGCAGCCAAGAACAGGGGCGTAACACCATATATTTT; CDR3aa: CASSQEQGRNTIYF; d_gene: TRBD1; abundance: .; v_gene: TRBV4-3; j_gene: TRBJ1-3
CDR3nt: TGTGCCAGCAGCTCCGGACATAGCGAGTACAATGAGCAGTTCTTC; CDR3aa: CASSSGHSEYNEQFF; d_gene: .; abundance: .; v_gene: TRBV7-9; j_gene: TRBJ2-1
CDR3nt: TGTGCCAGCAGCGGTAGGGGAGCGGGGTTAAATGAGCAGTTCTTC; CDR3aa: CASSGRGAGLNEQFF; d_gene: TRBD2; abundance: .; v_gene: TRBV11-3; j_gene: TRBJ2-1
CDR3nt: TGTGCCAGCAGCCCTGGATCTGGTGCCGGGGAGCTGTTTTTT; CDR3aa: CASSPGSGAGELFF; d_gene: .; abundance: few; v_gene: TRBV7-3; j_gene: TRBJ2-2
CDR3nt: TGTGCCAGCAGTGCGGGAGGGCCAACAGATACGCAGTATTTT; CDR3aa: CASSAGGPTDTQYF; d_gene: TRBD2; abundance: few; v_gene: TRBV6-4; j_gene: TRBJ2-3
CDR3nt: TGTGCCAGCAGCTGGGGACAGGGGCCGCAACCCCAGCATTTT; CDR3aa: CASSWGQGPQPQHF; d_gene: TRBD1; abundance: .; v_gene: TRBV7-2; j_gene: TRBJ1-5
CDR3nt: TGTGCCAGCAGCCACCTGACTAGCGATCCCTACGAGCAGTACTTC; CDR3aa: CASSHLTSDPYEQYF; d_gene: TRBD2; abundance: once; v_gene: TRBV7-2; j_gene: TRBJ2-7